The 21 T cell receptor beta chains below were found in one sample sequenced in a study of blood T cell repertoires in COVID-19. Sequenced by immunoSEQ multiplex PCR; TCRdb stores in-frame clones only, minus some. Of 200,000 to 250,000 clones listed, about 80% are singletons. Sequenced sample: peripheral blood. Source of these receptors: a woman aged 25 to 45 who had recovered from COVID-19.

This clone was detected once. The chain has TRBV19 and TRBJ1-6, with 10 bases lining up with TRBD1. J was trimmed by 5 bases and V by 6 bases; bases with no gene match: 7. Germline values: CDR1 LNHDA, CDR2 SQIVND (reference sequence). CDR3 length: 16 amino acids. CDR3 nucleotides: TGTGCCAGTAGCAGCCGGACAGGGGGAGATAATTCACCCCTCCACTTT. Translated, it gives CASSSRTGGDNSPLHF.

The chain links TRBV30 to TRBJ2-4; tentative D call: TRBD1 (6 bases). Trimming cost V 2 bases and J 8 bases, with 16 bases left between them. The CDR3 has 14 residues. Looked up from germline, CDR1 is GTSNPN and CDR2 is SVGIG (reference sequence). The CDR3 reads CAWSYQGLRDIQYF. The DNA for the CDR3 is TGTGCCTGGAGTTATCAGGGGCTCCGGGACATTCAGTACTTC.

The chain uses TRBV5-4 and TRBJ2-7; 14 bases match TRBD2. J lost 5 bases, V lost 0 bases, and 4 bases had no gene match. The germline V gene encodes CDR1 SGHNT and CDR2 YYREEE (reference sequence). This CDR3 comprises 16 residues. The CDR3 nucleotides are TGTGCCAGCAGCTTGGGCGGACTAGCGGGAGGCCACGAGCAGTACTTC. Protein sequence: CASSLGGLAGGHEQYF.

This clone occurred a few times. The J gene is TRBJ2-2, the V gene TRBV7-3; 8 nucleotides line up with TRBD1. The V and J ends lost 4 bases and 6 bases, in that order; junction bases with no gene match: 4. CDR1 and CDR2 (germline): SGHTA, FQGTGA. The CDR3 is made up of 14 amino acids. For the CDR3, the DNA is TGTGCCAGCAGCTCAGGACAGGGAGCCGGGGAGCTGTTTTTT. Translating gives CASSSGQGAGELFF.

About this clone: One end of the junction does not line up with germline, which may come from a read error. V and J are TRBV7-9 and TRBJ2-1; 7 bases are shared with TRBD2. The CDR3 runs 11 residues. CDR1 and CDR2 (germline): SEHNR, FQNEAQ (reference sequence). The CDR3: CASSLRGTKVF. CDR3 DNA sequence: TGTGCCAGCAGCTTAAGAGGGACTAAGGTCTTC.

This chain links TRBV6-6 with TRBJ2-2, with D unclear. Germline assignment: CDR1 MNHNY and CDR2 SVGAGI (reference sequence). The germline V and J ends were trimmed by 6 bases and 11 bases, with 13 bases remaining between them. The length of the CDR3 is 12 residues. The CDR3 region has the DNA TGTGCCAGCAGCCCACTCCTTTTAGAGCTGTTTTTT. It encodes CASSPLLLELFF.

The chain employs TRBV7-3 and TRBJ1-1, with 7 bases aligning to TRBD1. The J segment lost 3 bases and the V segment lost 4 bases, leaving 5 bases of the junction unmatched. From germline, CDR1 is SGHTA and CDR2 FQGTGA. This CDR3 comprises 14 residues. CDR3 sequence reads: CASSSTGSDTEAFF. DNA for the CDR3: TGTGCCAGCAGCTCGACAGGGTCGGACACTGAAGCTTTCTTT.

This clone has only a few counts. The rearrangement links TRBV5-5 to TRBJ2-5; 7 bases align to TRBD2. With 0 bases clipped from V and 3 bases from J, the junction kept 5 bases outside the gene matches. Germline V gene lookup returns CDR1 SGHKS and CDR2 YYEKEE (reference sequence). The CDR3 has 15 amino acids. The DNA for the CDR3 is TGTGCCAGCAGCTTGGAGGGGACTATAGAAGAGACCCAGTACTTC. Residues: CASSLEGTIEETQYF.

The chain uses TRBV2 and TRBJ2-7; D gene uncertain. The length of the CDR3 is 13 residues. Per the germline V gene, CDR1 is SNHLY and CDR2 is FYNNEI. Trimming took 6 bases from V and 2 from J, leaving 11 bases between them. Here the CDR3 DNA reads TGTGCCAGCAGCGTTTTCCGGGCCTACGAGCAGTACTTC. As protein: CASSVFRAYEQYF.

The genes are TRBV19 and TRBJ1-4; D uncertain. CDR1 LNHDA and CDR2 SQIVND come from the germline V gene (reference sequence). V was shortened by 8 bases and J by 7 bases, with 17 bases between the two germline ends. The CDR3 runs to 14 residues. CDR3 sequence: CASLELGGGEKLFF. CDR3 DNA sequence: TGTGCCAGTCTCGAACTGGGAGGTGGTGAAAAACTGTTTTTT.

The genes are TRBV30 and TRBJ1-4; D is unclear. Germline CDR1 GTSNPN, CDR2 SVGIG (reference sequence). The CDR3 totals 13 residues. V lost 6 bases and J 8 bases, leaving 16 bases between the germline ends. As DNA, the CDR3 is TGTGCCTGCGGTTGGCCTAAGAGGGAAAAACTGTTTTTT. Amino acids: CACGWPKREKLFF.

This clone appeared a single time. The genes are TRBV29-1 and TRBJ2-1; 10 nucleotides line up with TRBD2. The trim removed 4 bases at V and 7 bases at J, leaving 7 bases unmatched. The CDR3 loop spans 14 amino acids. Germline CDR1 is SQVTM and CDR2 is ANQGSEA. In nucleotides, the CDR3 is TGCAGCGTTGTATCTAGCGGGAGACGTAATGAGCAGTTCTTC. Translated, it gives CSVVSSGRRNEQFF.

The chain uses TRBV11-2 and TRBJ2-5; a weak D match, TRBD1 (5 bases). The ends were cut back, 3 bases at V and 4 bases at J, with 12 bases in the middle. The CDR3 contains 14 residues. Germline values: CDR1 SGHAT, CDR2 FQNNGV. Written as DNA, the CDR3 is TGTGCCAGCAGCTTGGACAATCAGGGAGAGACCCAGTACTTC. It translates to CASSLDNQGETQYF.

The chain combines TRBV12-3 or TRBV12-4 with TRBJ1-4, with 11 bases lining up with TRBD1. The trim removed 4 bases at V and 14 bases at J, leaving 6 bases unmatched. The CDR3 totals 13 residues. As DNA, the CDR3 is TGTGCCAGCAGTTCGGGACAGGGGGAGCGGCTGTTTTTT. Translating it yields CASSSGQGERLFF.

This clone showed up just once. This chain connects TRBV9 to TRBJ2-1; D gene unclear. V was cut by 0 bases and J by 0 bases, with 4 bases left in between. Germline V gene lookup returns CDR1 SGDLS and CDR2 YYNGEE. CDR3 size: 14 residues. This chain's CDR3 is CASSVDSSYNEQFF. The CDR3 DNA reads as TGTGCCAGCAGCGTAGACAGCTCCTACAATGAGCAGTTCTTC. The full variable domain, in which reference TRBV9 and TRBJ2-1 provide the parts outside the CDR3, is DSGVTQTPKHLITATGQRVTLRCSPRSGDLSVYWYQQSLDQGLQFLIQYYNGEERAKGNILERFSAQQFPDLHSELNLSSLELGDSALYFCASSVDSSYNEQFFGPGTRLTVL.

The chain has TRBV3-1 (or the pseudogene TRBV3-2) and TRBJ1-2; D gene ambiguous. Germline V lookup: CDR1 LGHDT, CDR2 YNNKEL (reference sequence). Trimming stripped 4 bases from V and 5 bases from J, with 8 bases between. The CDR3 has 12 amino acids. The CDR3 here is CASSPSSYGYTF. The CDR3 nucleotides read TGTGCCAGCAGCCCCTCCTCTTATGGCTACACCTTC.

The CDR3 DNA reads TGTGCCAGCAGTCTCACTAGCGGGGCCATCTACAATGAGCAGTTCTTC. The encoded protein is CASSLTSGAIYNEQFF. The chain links TRBV6-2 or TRBV6-3 to TRBJ2-1, with 10 bases matching TRBD2. Trimming took 5 bases from V and 3 from J; bases not matched to a gene: 7. CDR1 is MNHEY, CDR2 SVGEGT, per germline. The CDR3 has 16 residues.

V gene TRBV3-1 (or the pseudogene TRBV3-2) combines with J gene TRBJ2-1; 9 bases are shared with TRBD2. Germline trimming cut 0 bases from V and 6 bases from J; bases unmatched to any gene: 12. CDR1 is LGHDT, CDR2 YNNKEL, per germline (reference sequence). The CDR3 totals 18 residues. In DNA, the CDR3 is TGTGCCAGCAGCCAAGATCGTCATACGGCGGGAGGGGTCAATGAGCAGTTCTTC. It is translated as CASSQDRHTAGGVNEQFF.

The chain joins TRBV27 to TRBJ1-1; 7 bases match TRBD1. Germline V gives CDR1 MNHEY, CDR2 SMNVEV (reference sequence). V was pared by 4 bases and J by 1 base, with 6 bases of the junction left unmatched. This CDR3 spans 15 amino acids. The CDR3 here is CASSSLTGSNTEAFF. The CDR3 region has the DNA TGTGCCAGCAGTTCCCTGACAGGGTCGAACACTGAAGCTTTCTTT.

V usage is TRBV30 and J usage is TRBJ2-1, with TRBD2 identical over 7 bases. Looked up from germline, CDR1 is GTSNPN and CDR2 is SVGIG (reference sequence). The length of the CDR3 is 15 residues. Losses at the gene ends were 3 bases for V and 1 base for J; bases not matched to a gene: 6. In DNA form, the CDR3 reads TGTGCCTGGAGGGAGCCTAGCGGATCCTACAATGAGCAGTTCTTC. It is translated as CAWREPSGSYNEQFF.

The rearrangement links TRBV30 to TRBJ1-1, with D unclear. V gave up 4 bases and J gave up 6 bases, with 9 bases separating them. Per the germline V gene, CDR1 is GTSNPN and CDR2 is SVGIG (reference sequence). The CDR3 totals 11 residues. As DNA, the CDR3 is TGTGCCTGGACACCACTATCTGAAGCTTTCTTT. Its translation: CAWTPLSEAFF.